These 18 T cell receptor beta chains share one sample of origin, sequenced in a study of T-cell memory formation after mild COVID-19. TCRdb itself ran the 5' RACE reads through MiXCR, one entry per CDR3 protein. The repertoire holds 100,000 to 150,000 distinct CDR3 sequences, with approximately 17% as singletons. The sequenced sample consisted of PBMCs or a T cell subset sorted from them (not recorded which). These receptors were collected from a man between 18 and 35 years old who had mild COVID-19 (a few samples of this study predate the infection). Cell type and time point are not known.

The chain has TRBV18 and TRBJ2-5; 7 bases map to TRBD2. Germline values: CDR1 KGHSH, CDR2 LQKENI. The CDR3 consists of 13 residues. The V and J ends lost 3 bases and 7 bases, in that order; junction bases with no gene match: 5. DNA of the CDR3: TGTGCCAGCTCACCGGCAGGGAGGGGGACCCAGTACTTC. Its translation: CASSPAGRGTQYF.

This clonotype turned up a few times. The chain uses TRBV11-2 and TRBJ2-2, with 8 bases matching TRBD2. This CDR3 contains 14 residues. Losses at the gene ends were 11 bases for V and 5 bases for J; bases not matched to a gene: 10. Germline V CDR1 and CDR2: SGHAT, FQNNGV. The CDR3 DNA is TGTGCCTCACGCCCGGGGGGGCGGACCGGGGAGCTGTTTTTT. This sequence encodes CASRPGGRTGELFF.

The J gene is TRBJ2-7, the V gene TRBV10-3; D ambiguous. The CDR3 totals 13 residues. Trimming cost V 6 bases and J 3 bases, with 12 bases left between them. The V gene's germline CDR1 is ENHRY and CDR2 SYGVKD. The CDR3 protein is CAISREVGYEQYV. In nucleotides, the CDR3 is TGTGCCATCAGCCGAGAGGTGGGCTACGAGCAGTACGTC.

This clonotype was detected only once. The chain joins TRBV9 to TRBJ2-3; D uncertain. Germline V lookup: CDR1 SGDLS, CDR2 YYNGEE. The CDR3 sequence is 13 residues long. The V and J ends lost 2 bases and 3 bases respectively, with 7 bases between them. The CDR3: CASSVLGTDTQYF. Here the CDR3 DNA reads TGTGCCAGCAGCGTCTTAGGGACAGATACGCAGTATTTT. The whole variable domain, filled in from reference TRBV9 and TRBJ2-3, reads DSGVTQTPKHLITATGQRVTLRCSPRSGDLSVYWYQQSLDQGLQFLIQYYNGEERAKGNILERFSAQQFPDLHSELNLSSLELGDSALYFCASSVLGTDTQYFGPGTRLTVL.

The genes are TRBV6-2 or TRBV6-3 and TRBJ2-5; TRBD1 matches 8 bases. Trimming removed 5 bases from V and 3 bases from J; junction bases left unmatched: 11. Germline assignment: CDR1 MNHEY and CDR2 SVGEGT. The CDR3 sequence is 16 residues long. The CDR3 region has the DNA TGTGCCAGCAGTGATCCAGGACAGGGTTCAGAAGAGACCCAGTACTTC. It codes for CASSDPGQGSEETQYF.

V is TRBV12-3 or TRBV12-4 and J is TRBJ1-1, with D possibly TRBD1 on 5 matching bases. The CDR3 totals 13 residues. V was trimmed by 3 bases and J by 5 bases, leaving 10 bases between them. The CDR3 loop reads CASSFLGGTEAFF. As DNA, the CDR3 is TGTGCCAGCAGTTTTTTGGGGGGGACTGAAGCTTTCTTT.

The V and J genes are TRBV12-3 or TRBV12-4 and TRBJ1-5, with 7 bases aligning to TRBD1. The CDR3 is 15 amino acids. V shed 6 bases, J shed 0 bases, and the junction held 5 bases outside the gene matches. CDR3: CASRMTGPSNQPQHF. CDR3 bases: TGTGCCAGCAGGATGACAGGGCCTAGCAATCAGCCCCAGCATTTT.

This clonotype was seen ten or more times. The chain is built from TRBV12-3 or TRBV12-4 and TRBJ2-5; TRBD2 might be the D (5 bases). Trimming removed 2 bases at V and 1 base at J, with 8 bases between. The CDR3 consists of 14 residues. In DNA, the CDR3 is TGTGCCAGCAGTTTACCGGAGGCCCAAGAGACCCAGTACTTC. This encodes CASSLPEAQETQYF.

V and J are TRBV11-2 and TRBJ2-3; D remains ambiguous. The CDR3 is 18 residues long. The germline V gene encodes CDR1 SGHAT and CDR2 FQNNGV. Trimming removed 1 base at V and 2 bases at J, with 19 bases between. The CDR3 spells CASSLVLWRGRHTDTQYF. The DNA of the CDR3 is TGTGCCAGCAGCTTAGTTCTATGGAGAGGTAGGCACACAGATACGCAGTATTTT.

V is TRBV4-3 and J is TRBJ1-4; no definite D call. The V end was cut by 0 bases, the J end by 10 bases, with 15 bases between. The CDR3 is made up of 15 amino acids. CDR1 is LGHNA, CDR2 YSLEER, per germline. CDR3 loop: CASSQEHQTGVKLFF. The CDR3 region has the DNA TGCGCCAGCAGCCAAGAGCACCAGACGGGTGTAAAACTGTTTTTT.

There are a few counts of this clonotype. This chain joins TRBV20-1 and TRBJ2-1, with TRBD2 as a possible D gene (6 bases). CDR1 and CDR2 (germline): DFQATT, SNEGSKA (reference sequence). There are 15 residues in the CDR3. V was shortened by 0 bases and J by 5 bases, with 14 bases between the two germline ends. In nucleotides, the CDR3 is TGCAGTGCTAGAGATGATACGGGGGACGACAATGAGCAGTTCTTC. This gives the protein CSARDDTGDDNEQFF.

J is TRBJ2-2 and V is TRBV20-1, with 12 bases that match TRBD2. Germline CDR1 and CDR2: DFQATT and SNEGSKA (reference sequence). Trimming took 3 bases from V and 5 from J; bases not matched to a gene: 7. The CDR3 sequence is 16 residues long. In DNA form, the CDR3 reads TGCAGTGCTAGTTCTAGCGGGGGGGCGGAGACCGGGGAGCTGTTTTTT. Translation: CSASSSGGAETGELFF.

V is TRBV20-1 and J is TRBJ2-1; unclear D gene. Per the germline V gene, CDR1 is DFQATT and CDR2 is SNEGSKA (reference sequence). The CDR3 totals 14 residues. V was trimmed by 5 bases and J by 0 bases, leaving 11 bases between them. CDR3 in amino acids: CSAFGYSSYNEQFF. As DNA, the CDR3 is TGCAGTGCTTTCGGTTATAGCTCCTACAATGAGCAGTTCTTC.

This clonotype was observed a handful of times. The chain couples TRBV7-9 to TRBJ1-4; perhaps TRBD1 as D (5 bases). V was shortened by 3 bases and J by 8 bases, with 13 bases between the two germline ends. The CDR3 contains 14 residues. Germline loops: CDR1 SEHNR, CDR2 FQNEAQ (reference sequence). The CDR3 sequence is CASSFGQGEEKLFF. The CDR3 DNA sequence: TGTGCCAGCAGCTTCGGGCAGGGTGAGGAAAAACTGTTTTTT.

This clonotype has just a few counts. The J gene is TRBJ1-6, the V gene TRBV7-2; D ambiguous. The CDR3 totals 15 residues. Germline loops: CDR1 SGHTA, CDR2 FQGNSA. V was clipped by 3 bases and J by 9 bases, with 15 bases between them. CDR3 coding DNA: TGTGCCAGCAGCTTGGCCCTGGGGTTCGTTTCACCCCTCCACTTT. Residues: CASSLALGFVSPLHF.

In this sample, this clonotype turned up a few times. The genes are TRBV4-2 and TRBJ2-1; 9 bases match TRBD2. Germline CDR1 reads LGHNA; CDR2 reads YNFKEQ. This CDR3 contains 19 residues. V lost 0 bases, J lost 0 bases, and 9 bases stayed unmatched. CDR3 in DNA: TGTGCCAGCAGCCAAGATCCTACTAGCGGGCCGAGCTCCTACAATGAGCAGTTCTTC. Translation: CASSQDPTSGPSSYNEQFF.

This chain links TRBV6-5 with TRBJ2-4; D ambiguous. The length of the CDR3 is 13 residues. Trimming cost V 6 bases and J 6 bases, with 12 bases left between them. The V gene's germline CDR1 is MNHEY and CDR2 SVGAGI. CDR3 amino acids: CASRPLGRNIQYF. The CDR3, as DNA: TGTGCCAGCAGACCCCTCGGCCGAAACATTCAGTACTTC.

The genes are TRBV3-1 and TRBJ2-3; the D gene is possibly TRBD1 (5 bases). CDR3 length: 13 residues. The germline CDR1 and CDR2 sequences are LGHDT and YNNKEL (reference sequence). V lost 3 bases and J 1 base, leaving 5 bases between the germline ends. CDR3 sequence reads: CASSHRGTDTQYF. The CDR3 DNA reads as TGTGCCAGCAGCCACAGGGGCACAGATACGCAGTATTTT.